These 4 T cell receptor beta chains were all obtained from the same sample, sequenced in a study of blood T cells in healthy people across ages. Combining a sample-barcoded 5' primer with a J-beta primer mix, a second PCR ran for about 6 to 12 cycles. From the 5' RACE reads, TCRdb called clonotypes with MiXCR, one entry per CDR3 protein. The repertoire holds 650,000 or so distinct CDR3 sequences, with 52% as singletons. Sequenced material: blood. These receptors all come from a woman older than 75 in good health.

The chain has TRBV12-3 or TRBV12-4 and TRBJ1-6, with 8 bases fitting TRBD1. This CDR3 spans 16 amino acids. V shed 5 bases and J 10 bases; nucleotides not matched to a gene: 13. In DNA, the CDR3 is TGTGCCAGCAGTCCTCCGCGACAGGGGTTTTCCTCACCCCTCCACTTT. Translating gives CASSPPRQGFSSPLHF.

A remark on this clonotype: A read error may explain this, as a much larger clone is one base away. J is TRBJ2-7 and V is TRBV5-1; D possibly matches TRBD1 or TRBD2 (5 bases each). V was clipped by 7 bases and J by 2 bases, with 22 bases between them. The germline gives CDR1 SGHRS, CDR2 YFSETQ. The CDR3 is 16 residues long. The CDR3 nucleotides read TGCGCCAGCCAGGGACCTCCGGAAGTGGAAGCCTACGAGCAGTACTTC. Protein sequence: CASQGPPEVEAYEQYF.

The chain links TRBV18 to TRBJ2-5, with D perhaps TRBD1 (6 bases). CDR3 size: 17 residues. Per germline, CDR1 KGHSH and CDR2 LQKENI. The V gene lost 2 bases and the J gene lost 2 bases, with 18 bases spanning the gap. The CDR3 DNA reads TGTGCCAGCTCACCAATGCTGGGGGCATCAGGACAAGAGACCCAGTACTTC. It codes for CASSPMLGASGQETQYF.

The chain joins TRBV20-1 to TRBJ2-3, with TRBD2 identical over 9 bases. The germline gives CDR1 DFQATT, CDR2 SNEGSKA (reference sequence). This CDR3 is built from 14 residues. V gave up 4 bases and J gave up 6 bases; unmatched junction bases: 8. In DNA, the CDR3 is TGCAGTGCTATAGATAGCGGGGGCGGGGATACGCAGTATTTT. Its protein is CSAIDSGGGDTQYF.